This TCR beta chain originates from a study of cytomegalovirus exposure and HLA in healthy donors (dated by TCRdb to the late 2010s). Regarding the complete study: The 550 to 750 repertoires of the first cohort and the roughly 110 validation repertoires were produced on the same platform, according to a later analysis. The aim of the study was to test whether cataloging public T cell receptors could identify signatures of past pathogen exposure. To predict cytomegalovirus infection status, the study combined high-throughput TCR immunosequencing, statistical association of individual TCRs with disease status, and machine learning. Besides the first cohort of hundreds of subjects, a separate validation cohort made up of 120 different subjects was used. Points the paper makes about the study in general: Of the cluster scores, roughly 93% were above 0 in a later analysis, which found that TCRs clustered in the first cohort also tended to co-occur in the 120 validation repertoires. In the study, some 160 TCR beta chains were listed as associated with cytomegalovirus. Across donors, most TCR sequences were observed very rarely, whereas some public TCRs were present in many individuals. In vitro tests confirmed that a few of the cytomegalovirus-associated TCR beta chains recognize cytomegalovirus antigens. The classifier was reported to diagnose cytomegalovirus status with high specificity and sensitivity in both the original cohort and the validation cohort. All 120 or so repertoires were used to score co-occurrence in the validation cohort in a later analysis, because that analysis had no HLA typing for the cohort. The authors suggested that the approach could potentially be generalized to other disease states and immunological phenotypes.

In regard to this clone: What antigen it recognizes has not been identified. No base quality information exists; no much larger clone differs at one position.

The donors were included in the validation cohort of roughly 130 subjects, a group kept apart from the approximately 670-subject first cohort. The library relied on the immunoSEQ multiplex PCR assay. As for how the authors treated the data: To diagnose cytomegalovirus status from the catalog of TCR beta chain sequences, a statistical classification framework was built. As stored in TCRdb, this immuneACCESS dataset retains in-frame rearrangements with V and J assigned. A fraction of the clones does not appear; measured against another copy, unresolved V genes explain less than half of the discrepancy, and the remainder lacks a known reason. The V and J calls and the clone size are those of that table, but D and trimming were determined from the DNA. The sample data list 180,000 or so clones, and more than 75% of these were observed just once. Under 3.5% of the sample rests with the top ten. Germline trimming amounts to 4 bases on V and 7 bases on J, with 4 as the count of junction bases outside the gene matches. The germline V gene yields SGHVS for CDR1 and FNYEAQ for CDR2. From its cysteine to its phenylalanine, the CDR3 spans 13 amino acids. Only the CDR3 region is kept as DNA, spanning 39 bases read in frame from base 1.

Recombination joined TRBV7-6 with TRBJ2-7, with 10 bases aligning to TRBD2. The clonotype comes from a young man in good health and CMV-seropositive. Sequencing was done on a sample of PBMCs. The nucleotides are TGTGCCAGCAGCTCCAGCGGGAGGGTGGAGCAGTACTTC. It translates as CASSSSGRVEQYF.